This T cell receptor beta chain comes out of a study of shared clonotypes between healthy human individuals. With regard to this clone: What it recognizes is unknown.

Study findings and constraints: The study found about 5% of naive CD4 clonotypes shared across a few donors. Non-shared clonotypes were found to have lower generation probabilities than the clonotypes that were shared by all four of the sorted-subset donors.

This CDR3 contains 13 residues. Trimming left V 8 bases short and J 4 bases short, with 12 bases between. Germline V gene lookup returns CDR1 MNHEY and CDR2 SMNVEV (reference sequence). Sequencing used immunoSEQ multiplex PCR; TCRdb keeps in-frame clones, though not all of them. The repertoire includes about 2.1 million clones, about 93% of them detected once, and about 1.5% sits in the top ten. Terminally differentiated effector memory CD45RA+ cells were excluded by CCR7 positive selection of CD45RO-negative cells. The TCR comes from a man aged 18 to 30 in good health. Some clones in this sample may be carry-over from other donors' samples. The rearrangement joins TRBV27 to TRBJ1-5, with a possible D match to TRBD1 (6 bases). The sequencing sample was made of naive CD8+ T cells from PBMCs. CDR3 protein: CASGQLLNQPQHF. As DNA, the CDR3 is TGTGCCAGCGGACAGCTTCTTAATCAGCCCCAGCATTTT.